The 31 T cell receptor beta chains listed next were all sequenced from one sample in a study of T cell changes during pregnancy in multiple sclerosis (dated by TCRdb to the late 2010s). Preparation of the library involved the immunoSEQ multiplex PCR assay. TCRdb provides this immuneACCESS table in a form limited to in-frame rearrangements. Some clones are lacking; in checked studies, under half of them reflect an unresolved V gene, and why the rest are absent is not known. Present in this sample are some 90,000 clones, 91% of which were seen just once. The top ten hold about 1.6% of the sample. Source: peripheral blood, taken after pregnancy. These receptors all come from a female donor in good health, enrolled as a control in a pregnancy study.

The chain uses TRBV15 and TRBJ1-2, with 7 nucleotides matching TRBD1. This CDR3 spans 14 amino acids. Germline V gives CDR1 LNHNV, CDR2 YYDKDF (reference sequence). With V trimmed by 7 bases and J by 2 bases, 7 bases remained unmatched. CDR3 sequence (DNA): TGTGCCACCACCATAGAACAGGGGAACTATGGCTACACCTTC. This sequence encodes CATTIEQGNYGYTF.

This chain joins TRBV11-2 and TRBJ1-1, with TRBD1 as a possible D gene (5 bases). The V and J ends lost 0 bases and 4 bases respectively, with 15 bases between them. CDR1 and CDR2 from the germline V gene are SGHAT and FQNNGV. The CDR3 length is 16 residues. Here the CDR3 DNA reads TGTGCCAGCAGCTTAGATTCCCAGGGAAGGGGCACTGAAGCTTTCTTT. Its translation: CASSLDSQGRGTEAFF.

This chain connects TRBV7-8 to TRBJ2-5; D is uncertain. CDR1 is SGHVS, CDR2 FQNEAQ, per germline. This CDR3 spans 15 amino acids. With 1 base removed from V and 4 bases from J, the gap between germline ends came to 13 bases. Here the CDR3 reads CASSLESGGGETQYF. The CDR3 bases are TGTGCCAGCAGCTTAGAGTCCGGTGGTGGAGAGACCCAGTACTTC.

This clone was recorded once. This chain links TRBV6-5 with TRBJ2-7, with 10 bases lining up with TRBD2. V trimming: 6 bases; J trimming: 1 base; junction bases outside the gene matches: 3. In germline, CDR1 is MNHEY, CDR2 SVGAGI. This CDR3 region has 14 residues. The CDR3 nucleotides are TGTGCCAGCAGGACTAGCGGGCAATCCTACGAGCAGTACTTC. It translates to CASRTSGQSYEQYF.

CDR3 loop: CASSLTHLGGSEQFF. DNA of the CDR3: TGTGCCAGCAGCTTAACGCACTTGGGGGGATCTGAGCAGTTCTTC. The chain has TRBV7-3 and TRBJ2-1, with TRBD2 as a possible D gene (6 bases). This CDR3 region has 15 residues. The germline V and J ends were trimmed by 0 bases and 9 bases, with 15 bases remaining between them. Germline V gives CDR1 SGHTA, CDR2 FQGTGA.

This sequence joins TRBV27 and TRBJ1-4; 11 bases align to TRBD1. V dropped 6 bases and J dropped 7; count of bases not matched to a gene: 4. Germline V gene data show CDR1 as MNHEY and CDR2 as SMNVEV (reference sequence). The CDR3 covers 14 residues. This CDR3 is CASRRTGGIEKLFF. Here the CDR3 DNA reads TGTGCCAGCAGGAGGACAGGGGGCATTGAAAAACTGTTTTTT.

The V call is TRBV27, the J call TRBJ2-5, with 9 bases matching TRBD1. The germline V gene has CDR1 MNHEY and CDR2 SMNVEV (reference sequence). The CDR3 covers 14 residues. V lost 5 bases to trimming and J lost 4 bases; unmatched junction nucleotides: 5. DNA for the CDR3: TGTGCCAGCAGTCCGCGGGGACAGGGAGAGACCCAGTACTTC. Protein: CASSPRGQGETQYF.

The chain couples TRBV21-1 to TRBJ1-6; the table's D call, TRBD1, was not checked against the DNA. TRBV21-1 is a known pseudogene. The CDR3 sequence is 19 residues long. This CDR3 reads CASSPKLKGASSYNSPLHF. The CDR3 nucleotides are TGTGCCAGCAGCCCCAAGCTCAAAGGGGCCAGCTCCTATAATTCACCCCTCCACTTT.

The V call is TRBV6-5, the J call TRBJ1-6; D is ambiguous. The CDR3 runs 12 residues. Trimming removed 5 bases from V and 8 bases from J, with 7 bases in between. Germline CDR1 MNHEY, CDR2 SVGAGI. In nucleotides, the CDR3 is TGTGCCAGCAGTGATCAGTATTCACCCCTCCACTTT. It yields the protein CASSDQYSPLHF.

This clone was found once. This sequence joins TRBV5-5 and TRBJ1-2, with a weak D call TRBD1 (6 bases). V dropped 0 bases and J dropped 6 bases, with 9 bases sitting between them. The germline CDR1 and CDR2 sequences are SGHKS and YYEKEE (reference sequence). The CDR3 is 13 amino acids. CDR3 residues: CASSLADSNGYTF. As DNA, the CDR3 is TGTGCCAGCAGCTTGGCGGACAGTAATGGCTACACCTTC. The full variable domain, in which reference TRBV5-5 and TRBJ1-2 provide the parts outside the CDR3, is DAGVTQSPTHLIKTRGQQVTLRCSPISGHKSVSWYQQVLGQGPQFIFQYYEKEERGRGNFPDRFSARQFPNYSSELNVNALLLGDSALYLCASSLADSNGYTFGSGTRLTVV.

The chain couples TRBV29-1 to TRBJ2-5, with D tentatively TRBD2 (6 bases). Trimming removed 5 bases at V and 0 bases at J, with 10 bases between. This CDR3 is 13 amino acids long. CDR1 and CDR2 (germline): SQVTM, ANQGSEA. The CDR3 DNA reads as TGCAGCGTTCTCCTAGCGAACCAAGAGACCCAGTACTTC. Amino acids: CSVLLANQETQYF.

This clone occurred once. The chain has TRBV6-6 and TRBJ2-3; D is possibly TRBD1 (5 bases). There are 15 residues in the CDR3. Germline V lookup: CDR1 MNHNY, CDR2 SVGAGI (reference sequence). V was clipped by 6 bases and J by 0 bases, with 13 bases between them. The CDR3 DNA reads TGTGCCAGCAGCCGGAGACAGACTAGCACAGATACGCAGTATTTT. As protein: CASSRRQTSTDTQYF.

This clone was recorded only once. This chain uses TRBV7-2 with TRBJ2-3, with 7 bases aligning to TRBD1. This CDR3 comprises 13 residues. Trimming removed 1 base from V and 6 bases from J; junction bases left unmatched: 1. Germline loops: CDR1 SGHTA, CDR2 FQGNSA. The CDR3 bases are TGTGCCAGCAGCTTAGACAGGGGTGATACGCAGTATTTT. Translation gives CASSLDRGDTQYF.

The chain recombines TRBV7-9 with TRBJ2-2; tentatively, D is TRBD2 (6 bases). The CDR3 runs 15 residues. The germline V gene encodes CDR1 SEHNR and CDR2 FQNEAQ (reference sequence). Trimming removed 3 bases from V and 7 bases from J, with 15 bases in between. The CDR3 DNA reads as TGTGCCAGCAGCTTGGCCAAGGGAGGTGGCGGGGAGCTGTTTTTT. Protein: CASSLAKGGGGELFF.

The rearrangement links TRBV7-9 to TRBJ1-1; a weak D match, TRBD1 (6 bases). Germline V lookup: CDR1 SEHNR, CDR2 FQNEAQ (reference sequence). The CDR3 has 13 amino acids. V gave up 5 bases and J gave up 3 bases, with 10 bases separating them. The CDR3 DNA follows: TGTGCCAGCAGCCCAGGGGTCCACACTGAAGCTTTCTTT. Protein sequence: CASSPGVHTEAFF.

Only a few counts were recorded for this clone. CDR3 in amino acids: CACQGQRISYNSPLHF. The CDR3 DNA reads TGTGCCTGCCAAGGACAGAGAATCTCCTATAATTCACCCCTCCACTTT. This chain links TRBV30 with TRBJ1-6, with D possibly matching TRBD1 (6 bases). This CDR3 is 16 amino acids long. Germline V CDR1 and CDR2: GTSNPN, SVGIG (reference sequence). Trimming stripped 6 bases from V and 0 bases from J, with 15 bases between.

The CDR3 nucleotides read TGTGCCAGCAGCCGCGCTCTAGCGGGGTCCTACAATGAGCAGTTCTTC. This codes for CASSRALAGSYNEQFF. The rearrangement joins TRBV5-6 to TRBJ2-1, with 9 bases matching TRBD2. The trim removed 4 bases at V and 1 base at J, leaving 6 bases unmatched. This CDR3 region has 16 residues. Per the germline V gene, CDR1 is SGHDT and CDR2 is YYEEEE.

V gene TRBV2 combines with J gene TRBJ2-2, with a tentative D call TRBD1 (5 bases). The germline V gene has CDR1 SNHLY and CDR2 FYNNEI. The CDR3 runs 15 residues. Trimming shortened V by 6 bases and J by 0 bases, and 11 bases separated the two germline ends. CDR3 sequence (DNA): TGTGCCAGCAGCTGGACAACCTCGAACACCGGGGAGCTGTTTTTT. It yields the protein CASSWTTSNTGELFF.

This chain connects TRBV5-1 to TRBJ2-7, with D possibly being TRBD1 (6 bases). This CDR3 has 14 residues. V lost 6 bases, J lost 1 base, and 14 bases lay in between. From germline, CDR1 is SGHRS and CDR2 YFSETQ. CDR3 residues: CASNQGTRSYEQYF. The DNA of the CDR3 is TGCGCCAGCAATCAGGGGACCCGATCCTACGAGCAGTACTTC.

The J gene is TRBJ1-6, the V gene TRBV5-3; D not certain. Being an ORF, TRBV5-3 has a function that is uncertain. The CDR3 is 14 amino acids. The V and J ends lost 3 bases and 10 bases respectively, with 14 bases between them. The CDR3 region has the DNA TGTGCCAGAAGCTCCCTAAGGGAGGAATCACCCCTCCACTTT. Protein product: CARSSLREESPLHF.

The J gene is TRBJ1-2, the V gene TRBV10-3; a weak D match, TRBD1 (5 bases). This CDR3 spans 12 amino acids. The V gene lost 9 bases and the J gene lost 5 bases, with 13 bases spanning the gap. Looked up from germline, CDR1 is ENHRY and CDR2 is SYGVKD. The CDR3 protein is CAIRGAGYGYTF. In DNA, the CDR3 is TGTGCCATACGTGGGGCTGGATATGGCTACACCTTC.

This chain links TRBV19 with TRBJ1-4, with 10 bases identical to TRBD1. J gave up 6 bases and V 10 bases, and 11 bases lay outside the gene matches. The CDR3 is 15 amino acids. Germline V gene lookup returns CDR1 LNHDA and CDR2 SQIVND (reference sequence). The CDR3 DNA is TGTGCCACCACGCGTAGGGACAGGGGAGATGAAAAACTGTTTTTT. This codes for CATTRRDRGDEKLFF.

The chain uses TRBV7-9 and TRBJ2-5; maybe TRBD1 (6 bases). Per the germline V gene, CDR1 is SEHNR and CDR2 is FQNEAQ (reference sequence). Trimming took off 2 bases at V and 2 bases at J, with 12 bases between the two ends. The CDR3 loop spans 15 amino acids. CDR3: CASSLRRQGQETQYF. The CDR3 region has the DNA TGTGCCAGCAGCTTAAGGAGGCAGGGGCAAGAGACCCAGTACTTC.

The gene calls are TRBV19 and TRBJ1-4; the match to TRBD1 covers 8 bases. Germline CDR1 and CDR2: LNHDA and SQIVND (reference sequence). Trimming at V came to 7 bases and at J to 6 bases, leaving 4 bases not matched to a gene. This CDR3 contains 13 residues. In nucleotides, the CDR3 is TGTGCCAGTATAAGACAGGGGTATGAAAAACTGTTTTTT. Translated, it gives CASIRQGYEKLFF. Combining the CDR3 with reference TRBV19 and TRBJ1-4 gives the whole variable domain DGGITQSPKYLFRKEGQNVTLSCEQNLNHDAMYWYRQDPGQGLRLIYYSQIVNDFQKGDIAEGYSVSREKKESFPLTVTSAQKNPTAFYLCASIRQGYEKLFFGSGTQLSVL.

V usage is TRBV7-6 and J usage is TRBJ2-5; 7 bases fit TRBD1. Germline-derived CDR1 and CDR2 are SGHVS and FNYEAQ. The V and J ends lost 1 base and 10 bases, in that order; junction bases with no gene match: 9. This CDR3 is 14 amino acids long. The CDR3 DNA sequence: TGTGCCAGCAGCTTAGAGGGGACAGCTCGGTTCCAGTACTTC. Its protein product is CASSLEGTARFQYF.

This sequence joins TRBV7-9 and TRBJ2-2, with 7 bases lining up with TRBD1. Germline loops: CDR1 SEHNR, CDR2 FQNEAQ (reference sequence). With 5 bases clipped from V and 0 bases from J, the junction kept 6 bases outside the gene matches. The CDR3 consists of 16 residues. CDR3 DNA sequence: TGTGCCAGCAGCCCGGGCAGGGGGTCGAACACCGGGGAGCTGTTTTTT. Its protein is CASSPGRGSNTGELFF.

V and J are TRBV11-3 and TRBJ2-5; 13 positions agree with TRBD2. The germline V gene encodes CDR1 SGHNT and CDR2 YENEEA. V shed 5 bases and J 1 base; nucleotides not matched to a gene: 4. The CDR3 is made up of 16 amino acids. The CDR3 DNA reads as TGTGCCAGCAGCGCCGGACTAGCGGGGGTCCAAGAGACCCAGTACTTC. Encoded protein: CASSAGLAGVQETQYF.

Remarks on this clone: Its ends do not fully match the called genes, so a read error is possible. The chain uses TRBV19 and TRBJ2-6; 9 positions agree with TRBD1. Germline V gene data show CDR1 as LNHDA and CDR2 as SQIVND (reference sequence). This CDR3 has 19 residues. CDR3 amino acids: CASRIAGTGIVSGANVLTF. CDR3 bases: TGTGCCAGTCGTATAGCTGGGACAGGGATCGTCTCTGGGGCCAACGTCCTGACTTTC.

V usage is TRBV7-9 and J usage is TRBJ1-1; the D gene is possibly TRBD1 (5 bases). Per germline, CDR1 SEHNR and CDR2 FQNEAQ (reference sequence). The CDR3 runs to 13 residues. The V end was cut by 3 bases, the J end by 8 bases, with 13 bases between. The CDR3 is CASSFIVGAEAFF. CDR3 sequence (DNA): TGTGCCAGCAGCTTTATTGTAGGGGCCGAAGCTTTCTTT.

The J gene is TRBJ2-3, the V gene TRBV11-1; the D gene is possibly TRBD2 (5 bases). Trimming took off 3 bases at V and 5 bases at J, with 6 bases between the two ends. From germline, CDR1 is SGHAT and CDR2 FQDESV (reference sequence). This CDR3 comprises 12 residues. CDR3 DNA sequence: TGTGCCAGCAGCTTCGGAGGAGATACGCAGTATTTT. Translation gives CASSFGGDTQYF.

The chain carries TRBV28 and TRBJ2-4, with D possibly TRBD2 on 5 matching bases. The germline CDR1 and CDR2 sequences are MDHEN and SYDVKM. This CDR3 is built from 17 residues. V lost 2 bases and J lost 2, with 16 bases in between. CDR3 DNA: TGTGCCAGCAGTTTAGGAAGTCTAGCCGAAACCAAAAACATTCAGTACTTC. This sequence encodes CASSLGSLAETKNIQYF. The variable domain in full, with the rest retrieved from reference TRBV28 and TRBJ2-4, is DVKVTQSSRYLVKRTGEKVFLECVQDMDHENMFWYRQDPGLGLRLIYFSYDVKMKEKGDIPEGYSVSREKKERFSLILESASTNQTSMYLCASSLGSLAETKNIQYFGAGTRLSVL.